The 22 T cell receptor beta chains presented below share a single source sample, sequenced in a study of cytomegalovirus exposure and HLA in healthy donors. In the PCR, 60 Vbeta and 13 Jbeta primers were used. Here immunoSEQ multiplex PCR was the method, and the copy in TCRdb shows in-frame clones only, minus some. The sample includes 130,000 or so clones, 70% to 80% seen only once; the top ten take approximately 0.94%. Sequencing input: PBMCs. These TCRs come from a woman in her sixties or seventies in good health and CMV-seronegative.

The CDR3 sequence is CASSLGSEAEQYF. CDR3 coding DNA: TGTGCCAGCAGCTTAGGTAGCGAGGCTGAGCAGTACTTC. The chain is built from TRBV11-3 and TRBJ2-5; TRBD2 might be the D (5 bases). There are 13 residues in the CDR3. V gave up 1 base and J gave up 11 bases, with 14 bases separating them. CDR1 SGHNT and CDR2 YENEEA come from the germline V gene.

Only a few counts were recorded for this clone. CDR3 protein: CATVEWVRGTGELFF. CDR3 DNA sequence: TGTGCCACAGTCGAATGGGTTAGGGGCACCGGGGAGCTGTTTTTT. The chain recombines TRBV6-6 with TRBJ2-2; maybe TRBD1 (5 bases). The CDR3 loop spans 15 amino acids. Germline-derived CDR1 and CDR2 are MNHNY and SVGAGI (reference sequence). Deletions cut 10 bases from V and 4 bases from J, with 19 bases between.

This clone appeared a single time. CDR3 sequence: CASSLRRNTEAFF. The DNA of the CDR3 is TGTGCCAGCAGTTTACGGAGGAACACTGAAGCTTTCTTT. V and J are TRBV27 and TRBJ1-1, with no clear D. With 2 bases removed from V and 1 base from J, the gap between germline ends came to 5 bases. Germline CDR1 reads MNHEY; CDR2 reads SMNVEV (reference sequence). The CDR3 loop spans 13 amino acids.

The chain recombines TRBV20-1 with TRBJ2-3; D is ambiguous. The V and J ends lost 8 bases and 4 bases respectively, with 10 bases between them. The CDR3 consists of 11 residues. The germline CDR1 and CDR2 sequences are DFQATT and SNEGSKA (reference sequence). CDR3 amino acids: CSPKRADTQYF. The DNA of the CDR3 is TGCAGTCCTAAGCGCGCAGATACGCAGTATTTT.

The chain couples TRBV27 to TRBJ2-2; TRBD2 might be the D (6 bases). This CDR3 comprises 13 residues. V lost 6 bases, J lost 4 bases, and 9 bases lay in between. The V gene's germline CDR1 is MNHEY and CDR2 SMNVEV (reference sequence). CDR3 nucleotides: TGTGCCAGCAGGGGGGGTGTCACCGGGGAGCTGTTTTTT. Its protein product is CASRGGVTGELFF.

V usage is TRBV5-1 and J usage is TRBJ2-7; 8 nucleotides match TRBD1. V dropped 6 bases and J dropped 1; count of bases not matched to a gene: 6. This CDR3 contains 14 residues. Germline lookup yields CDR1 SGHRS and CDR2 YFSETQ. CDR3 loop: CASTPTGASYEQYF. The CDR3 bases are TGCGCCAGCACCCCGACAGGGGCGTCCTACGAGCAGTACTTC. Looking up the rest from reference TRBV5-1 and TRBJ2-7 gives the full variable domain: KAGVTQTPRYLIKTRGQQVTLSCSPISGHRSVSWYQQTPGQGLQFLFEYFSETQRNKGNFPGRFSGRQFSNSRSEMNVSTLELGDSALYLCASTPTGASYEQYFGPGTRLTVT.

The V and J genes are TRBV9 and TRBJ2-2, with D perhaps TRBD2 (6 bases). Germline values: CDR1 SGDLS, CDR2 YYNGEE. The CDR3 has 15 residues. V lost 1 base, J lost 1 base, and 8 bases lay in between. The CDR3: CASSVTGVNTGELFF. The CDR3 DNA reads as TGTGCCAGCAGCGTAACGGGGGTGAACACCGGGGAGCTGTTTTTT. The full variable domain, rest sourced from reference TRBV9 and TRBJ2-2, is DSGVTQTPKHLITATGQRVTLRCSPRSGDLSVYWYQQSLDQGLQFLIQYYNGEERAKGNILERFSAQQFPDLHSELNLSSLELGDSALYFCASSVTGVNTGELFFGEGSRLTVL.

Notes on this clone: At one end the junction does not follow the germline gene, possibly because of a read error. This chain joins TRBV7-9 and TRBJ1-5; 8 nucleotides match TRBD1. The CDR3 spans 15 residues. The V gene's germline CDR1 is SEHNR and CDR2 FQNEAQ (reference sequence). The CDR3 loop reads CSSSAGGFSNQPQHF. Here the CDR3 DNA reads TGTTCCAGCAGCGCAGGGGGCTTTAGCAATCAGCCCCAGCATTTT.

There are a few counts of this clone. The chain carries TRBV6-1 and TRBJ2-5; D gene uncertain. Trimming took off 1 base at V and 4 bases at J, with 13 bases between the two ends. CDR1 MNHNS and CDR2 SASEGT come from the germline V gene. This CDR3 is 15 amino acids long. CDR3 amino acids: CASSEDLRSRETQYF. The CDR3 DNA follows: TGTGCCAGCAGTGAAGATTTACGGTCGAGAGAGACCCAGTACTTC.

This clone was found many times. The V call is TRBV29-1, the J call TRBJ2-1; weak D call: TRBD2 (7 bases). The CDR3 covers 16 residues. CDR1 is SQVTM and CDR2 is ANQGSEA in the germline V gene. The V end lost 3 bases, the J end lost 5 bases, and 20 bases lay between the germline ends. The CDR3 nucleotides are TGCAGCGTTGATCAAATCGGGGGGCGCGGAAACAATGAGCAGTTCTTC. This encodes CSVDQIGGRGNNEQFF.

This chain's CDR3 is CASSLLPDSTGELFF. CDR3 bases: TGTGCCAGCAGCTTACTCCCAGACAGCACCGGGGAGCTGTTTTTT. This chain connects TRBV7-3 to TRBJ2-2; D might be TRBD1 (5 bases). The germline V gene encodes CDR1 SGHTA and CDR2 FQGTGA. Trimming took 2 bases from V and 4 from J, leaving 11 bases between them. This CDR3 contains 15 residues.

In its sample, this clone was seen a few times. The V and J genes are TRBV5-1 and TRBJ1-4, with 7 bases fitting TRBD1. The CDR3 is made up of 15 amino acids. Unmatched junction bases numbered 9, after V lost 4 bases and J lost 6 bases. Germline V gives CDR1 SGHRS, CDR2 YFSETQ. CDR3 bases: TGCGCCAGCAGCCCAGGGGGATCGTATCATGAAAAACTGTTTTTT. Protein product: CASSPGGSYHEKLFF.

The table lists this clone with a count of one. V usage is TRBV10-1 and J usage is TRBJ1-4, with TRBD1 matching over 7 bases. The CDR3 extends over 13 amino acids. The ends lost 6 bases at V and 5 bases at J; junction bases unmatched: 3. Germline-derived CDR1 and CDR2 are WNHNN and SYGVQD (reference sequence). This chain's CDR3 is CASSKQGNEKLFF. In nucleotides, the CDR3 is TGCGCCAGCAGCAAACAGGGGAATGAAAAACTGTTTTTT.

The chain recombines TRBV10-2 with TRBJ2-1; 11 bases match TRBD2. The CDR3 is 13 amino acids. V lost 6 bases to trimming and J lost 12 bases; unmatched junction nucleotides: 7. Germline V lookup: CDR1 WSHSY, CDR2 SAAADI. This chain's CDR3 is CASSEVGTSGQFF. CDR3 bases: TGCGCCAGCAGCGAGGTGGGGACTAGCGGGCAGTTCTTC.

The chain is built from TRBV4-2 and TRBJ1-2, with TRBD1 matching 7 bases. Per germline, CDR1 LGHNA and CDR2 YNFKEQ. Trimming at V came to 1 base and at J to 4 bases, leaving 9 bases not matched to a gene. CDR3 length: 16 residues. The CDR3 region has the DNA TGTGCCAGCAGCCAAGTGACGGGACAGCCGTTCTATGGCTACACCTTC. Translating gives CASSQVTGQPFYGYTF.

The J gene is TRBJ1-5, the V gene TRBV28, with 7 bases aligning to TRBD1. There are 19 residues in the CDR3. CDR1 MDHEN and CDR2 SYDVKM come from the germline V gene. Trimming at V came to 4 bases and at J to 3 bases, leaving 18 bases not matched to a gene. CDR3 loop: CASSSPRGRARGNNQPQHF. Here the CDR3 DNA reads TGTGCCAGCAGTTCCCCTAGGGGGCGGGCGAGGGGTAACAATCAGCCCCAGCATTTT.

This clone was observed a handful of times. The chain carries TRBV29-1 and TRBJ2-5; D is uncertain. The V gene lost 4 bases and the J gene lost 3 bases, with 6 bases spanning the gap. CDR3 size: 11 residues. Germline V CDR1 and CDR2: SQVTM, ANQGSEA. CDR3 sequence reads: CSVAPEETQYF. As DNA, the CDR3 is TGCAGCGTTGCCCCTGAAGAGACCCAGTACTTC.

The genes are TRBV9 and TRBJ1-1; 8 bases match TRBD1. After removal of 4 bases from V and 3 bases from J, the junction contained 17 bases not matched to a gene. Per germline, CDR1 SGDLS and CDR2 YYNGEE. CDR3 length equals 18 residues. CDR3 sequence (DNA): TGTGCCAGCAGCCCGAAAAGGGTCAGGGGGCTTGAGGACACTGAAGCTTTCTTT. It encodes CASSPKRVRGLEDTEAFF.

V and J are TRBV4-2 and TRBJ2-3; possible D gene TRBD2, 6 bases. This CDR3 is 13 amino acids long. V gave up 4 bases and J gave up 4 bases, with 9 bases separating them. CDR1 and CDR2 (germline): LGHNA, YNFKEQ. CDR3 DNA: TGTGCCAGCAGCCCTACGGGGGCAGATACGCAGTATTTT. Translating gives CASSPTGADTQYF.

This chain uses TRBV13 with TRBJ2-1; a weak D match, TRBD2 (6 bases). Germline CDR1 reads PRHDT; CDR2 reads FYEKMQ (reference sequence). CDR3 length: 17 amino acids. V shed 4 bases and J shed 0 bases, with 16 bases lying between them. In DNA form, the CDR3 reads TGTGCCAGCAGCTCGCGGGGATACAAGAGCTCCTACAATGAGCAGTTCTTC. This encodes CASSSRGYKSSYNEQFF.

V usage is TRBV5-1 and J usage is TRBJ2-5; possible D gene TRBD1, 6 bases. The CDR3 runs to 15 residues. Trimming stripped 6 bases from V and 5 bases from J, with 20 bases between. Looked up from germline, CDR1 is SGHRS and CDR2 is YFSETQ. The CDR3 DNA sequence: TGCGCCAGCACCCCCAGGGGTCCCGTTGAGGAGACCCAGTACTTC. It yields the protein CASTPRGPVEETQYF. Full variable domain (rest looked up from reference TRBV5-1 and TRBJ2-5): KAGVTQTPRYLIKTRGQQVTLSCSPISGHRSVSWYQQTPGQGLQFLFEYFSETQRNKGNFPGRFSGRQFSNSRSEMNVSTLELGDSALYLCASTPRGPVEETQYFGPGTRLLVL.

Turning to this clone: This CDR3 is also generated by other DNA sequences in the sample. This CDR3 reads CASSLGASGNTIYF. The CDR3 region has the DNA TGCGCCAGCAGCTTGGGGGCCTCTGGAAACACCATATATTTT. The chain combines TRBV5-1 with TRBJ1-3; D unresolved. The germline gives CDR1 SGHRS, CDR2 YFSETQ. Trimming stripped 0 bases from V and 0 bases from J, with 4 bases between. The CDR3 length is 14 residues.